The 7 T cell receptor beta chains below all came from one sample that was sequenced in a study of shared clonotypes between healthy human individuals. Profiling relied on immunoSEQ multiplex PCR, and the TCRdb table lists in-frame clones only, not all of them. The sample records about 960,000 clones, 60% to 85% being singletons. The sequenced material came from memory CD4+ T cells sorted from blood. Stated subset: CD45RA-negative fraction. Source of these receptors: a man between 18 and 35 years old in good health.

The chain carries TRBV7-6 and TRBJ2-7, with TRBD1 matching 8 bases. The CDR3 sequence is 15 residues long. V shed 1 base, J shed 2 bases, and the junction held 4 bases outside the gene matches. Germline V gives CDR1 SGHVS, CDR2 FNYEAQ. The CDR3 nucleotides read TGTGCCAGCAGCTTAGGGACAGGGCCCGCCTACGAGCAGTACTTC. Its translation: CASSLGTGPAYEQYF.

V and J are TRBV27 and TRBJ2-1, with 13 bases matching TRBD2. Looked up from germline, CDR1 is MNHEY and CDR2 is SMNVEV (reference sequence). The V and J ends lost 3 bases and 6 bases, in that order; junction bases with no gene match: 5. The CDR3 runs 16 residues. The CDR3 loop reads CASSFVLAGGINEQFF. As DNA, the CDR3 is TGTGCCAGCAGTTTCGTACTAGCGGGAGGGATCAATGAGCAGTTCTTC.

This clone was seen a few times. The chain couples TRBV19 to TRBJ1-2, with 7 bases matching TRBD1. CDR1 and CDR2 from the germline V gene are LNHDA and SQIVND (reference sequence). The V segment lost 3 bases and the J segment 1 base; nucleotides outside the gene matches: 8. This CDR3 region has 16 residues. CDR3 sequence (DNA): TGTGCCAGTAGTATCTCCGGGACAGAGTATAACTATGGCTACACCTTC. It encodes CASSISGTEYNYGYTF.

The chain links TRBV5-6 to TRBJ1-3; 7 positions match TRBD1. The V and J ends lost 3 bases and 2 bases, in that order; junction bases with no gene match: 11. The CDR3 loop spans 17 amino acids. Germline lookup yields CDR1 SGHDT and CDR2 YYEEEE. The CDR3 spells CASSSPGQVSAGNTIYF. CDR3 DNA sequence: TGTGCCAGCAGCTCCCCTGGACAGGTGTCGGCTGGAAACACCATATATTTT.

The chain carries TRBV2 and TRBJ2-5, with D unclear. CDR1 is SNHLY, CDR2 FYNNEI, per germline. The CDR3 runs 12 residues. The V end lost 7 bases, the J end lost 1 base, and 7 bases lay between the germline ends. CDR3 sequence reads: CASTRIQETQYF. CDR3 in DNA: TGTGCCAGCACCAGGATCCAAGAGACCCAGTACTTC.

This clone has just one count. This sequence joins TRBV7-9 and TRBJ2-3, with TRBD2 identical over 7 bases. Germline V lookup: CDR1 SEHNR, CDR2 FQNEAQ (reference sequence). The CDR3 sequence is 16 residues long. The V and J ends lost 4 bases and 3 bases, in that order; junction bases with no gene match: 10. CDR3 coding DNA: TGTGCCAGCAGCTCGAGACTAAGCGGGGCAACAGATACGCAGTATTTT. Its translation is CASSSRLSGATDTQYF.

V is TRBV6-1 and J is TRBJ1-5; D not resolved. The germline V and J ends were trimmed by 0 bases and 2 bases, with 5 bases remaining between them. The CDR3 loop spans 14 amino acids. Germline V gene sequence: CDR1 MNHNS, CDR2 SASEGT. In DNA, the CDR3 is TGTGCCAGCAGTGAAGCGCTTGGCAATCAGCCCCAGCATTTT. Encoded protein: CASSEALGNQPQHF.